These 8 T cell receptor beta chains share one sample of origin, sequenced in a study of Graves' ophthalmopathy and Graves' hyperthyroidism. Amplified material comprised TCR beta CDR3 regions derived from RNA transcripts. Investigators did first-round RT-PCR with HTBI primers, then second-round multiplex PCR. TCRdb re-derived calls from the multiplex PCR reads in MiXCR, one entry per CDR3 protein. This sample has under 250,000 distinct CDR3 sequences, with 20% to 25% found just once. Sequenced material: peripheral blood. The receptors shown here come from a woman between 50 and 59 years old with Graves' ophthalmopathy.

The chain uses TRBV6-2 or TRBV6-3 and TRBJ1-2; D remains unclear. From germline, CDR1 is MNHEY and CDR2 SVGEGT. There are 15 residues in the CDR3. V was shortened by 8 bases and J by 1 base, with 17 bases between the two germline ends. CDR3 nucleotide sequence: TGTGCCAGCGTTGGCCTCTCGGTTATTAACTATGGCTACACCTTC. It encodes CASVGLSVINYGYTF.

The chain links TRBV28 to TRBJ2-5, with TRBD1 matching over 7 bases. The CDR3 loop spans 14 amino acids. V was pared by 7 bases and J by 5 bases, with 10 bases of the junction left unmatched. The germline CDR1 and CDR2 sequences are MDHEN and SYDVKM. CDR3 amino acids: CASIQDRDPETQYF. As DNA, the CDR3 is TGTGCCAGCATACAAGACAGGGATCCGGAGACCCAGTACTTC.

V is TRBV4-2 and J is TRBJ1-2; D uncertain. The CDR3 contains 16 residues. Looked up from germline, CDR1 is LGHNA and CDR2 is YNFKEQ. V was trimmed by 4 bases and J by 4 bases, leaving 19 bases between them. In DNA, the CDR3 is TGTGCCAGCAGCCGAGAAGCGACCCCGGGAGGCTATGGCTACACCTTC. It encodes CASSREATPGGYGYTF.

This clonotype showed up many times. The gene calls are TRBV5-1 and TRBJ1-5; perhaps TRBD1 as D (6 bases). The germline gives CDR1 SGHRS, CDR2 YFSETQ. V gave up 0 bases and J gave up 4 bases, with 11 bases separating them. The length of the CDR3 is 15 residues. The CDR3 here is CASSLGAGVNQPQHF. The CDR3 bases are TGCGCCAGCAGCTTGGGGGCAGGGGTGAATCAGCCCCAGCATTTT.

This chain uses TRBV20-1 with TRBJ2-5; 9 bases align to TRBD1. V was pared by 0 bases and J by 5 bases, with 10 bases of the junction left unmatched. The CDR3 runs to 16 residues. The germline gives CDR1 DFQATT, CDR2 SNEGSKA (reference sequence). As DNA, the CDR3 is TGCAGTGCTAGAGACAACAGGGGGCGTAAAATGGAGACCCAGTACTTC. This sequence encodes CSARDNRGRKMETQYF.

Many counts were recorded for this clonotype. The chain joins TRBV6-2 or TRBV6-3 to TRBJ2-7; TRBD2 matches 11 bases. The germline gives CDR1 MNHEY, CDR2 SVGEGT. This CDR3 is built from 15 residues. The J segment lost 4 bases and the V segment lost 6 bases, leaving 8 bases of the junction unmatched. Here the CDR3 reads CASREGTSGTYEQYF. DNA for the CDR3: TGTGCCAGCAGGGAAGGGACTAGCGGAACATACGAGCAGTACTTC.

V usage is TRBV12-3 or TRBV12-4 and J usage is TRBJ1-2; weak D call: TRBD1 (5 bases). This CDR3 spans 14 amino acids. Trimming pared 4 bases from V and 1 base from J, leaving 10 bases between. The CDR3 protein is CASSSGTYNYGYTF. CDR3 nucleotides: TGTGCCAGCAGTTCAGGGACTTATAACTATGGCTACACCTTC.

This clonotype was seen ten or more times. The V and J genes are TRBV4-1 and TRBJ2-7; tentative D call: TRBD2 (5 bases). This CDR3 has 15 residues. With 0 bases removed from V and 2 bases from J, the gap between germline ends came to 11 bases. Per the germline V gene, CDR1 is MGHRA and CDR2 is YSYEKL. CDR3 amino acids: CASSQDPGNAYEQYF. The CDR3 DNA reads TGCGCCAGCAGCCAAGATCCGGGGAATGCCTACGAGCAGTACTTC.